Shown below are 20 T cell receptor beta chains from a single sample sequenced in a study of vaccination and CD4 T cells after COVID-19. What these receptors recognize is not known. The Oncomine TCR Beta short-read assay was what sequenced the DNA obtained from cultured CD4+ T cells. TCRdb called the PCR reads again in MiXCR, with one record for every CDR3 protein. The profile shows 10,000 to 13,000 distinct CDR3 sequences, 53% of them singletons. Regarding treatment: roughly ten-day PBMC culture with coronavirus spike peptide pools or control peptides (ViraFEST assay). Input material: CD4+ T cells from blood, cultured in vitro. All receptors come from a human donor who had recovered from COVID-19.

J is TRBJ2-1 and V is TRBV20-1; 14 nucleotides line up with TRBD2. The CDR3 totals 16 residues. Losses at the gene ends were 4 bases for V and 9 bases for J; bases not matched to a gene: 11. In germline, CDR1 is DFQATT, CDR2 SNEGSKA (reference sequence). The CDR3 coding sequence is TGCAGTGCTACAAAGTCCAGGACTAGCGGGAGGAGTGAGCAGTTCTTC. It codes for CSATKSRTSGRSEQFF.

V is TRBV28 and J is TRBJ2-1; 8 nucleotides align to TRBD2. The CDR3 has 17 residues. V shed 6 bases and J 4 bases; nucleotides not matched to a gene: 14. CDR1 and CDR2 from the germline V gene are MDHEN and SYDVKM. CDR3: CASSEPGASSGYNEQFF. CDR3 sequence (DNA): TGTGCCAGCAGCGAGCCCGGGGCGTCTAGCGGGTACAATGAGCAGTTCTTC.

V usage is TRBV20-1 and J usage is TRBJ2-1; 8 nucleotides match TRBD1. The CDR3 sequence is 14 residues long. Looked up from germline, CDR1 is DFQATT and CDR2 is SNEGSKA (reference sequence). The junction had 11 bases not matched to a gene; V was cut back by 5 bases and J by 8 bases. For the CDR3, the DNA is TGCAGTGCTTCCGGGACAGGTATTATCTATGAGCAGTTCTTC. Encoded protein: CSASGTGIIYEQFF.

The rearrangement joins TRBV7-8 to TRBJ2-3; D call uncertain. Germline-derived CDR1 and CDR2 are SGHVS and FQNEAQ. The germline V and J ends were trimmed by 5 bases and 2 bases, with 5 bases remaining between them. There are 12 residues in the CDR3. CDR3 residues: CASSPATDTQYF. Written as DNA, the CDR3 is TGTGCCAGCAGCCCCGCCACAGATACGCAGTATTTT.

V gene TRBV30 combines with J gene TRBJ1-1, with a weak D call TRBD1 (5 bases). The germline gives CDR1 GTSNPN, CDR2 SVGIG (reference sequence). This CDR3 spans 14 amino acids. Trimming pared 5 bases from V and 0 bases from J, leaving 13 bases between. The CDR3, as DNA: TGTGCCTGGTTGGGGCAGACAGTGAACACTGAAGCTTTCTTT. The encoded protein is CAWLGQTVNTEAFF.

This rearrangement joins TRBV20-1 to TRBJ2-3, with TRBD2 matching 11 bases. Germline values: CDR1 DFQATT, CDR2 SNEGSKA (reference sequence). The CDR3 is made up of 17 amino acids. V lost 0 bases and J lost 1; bases outside the gene matches: 6. CDR3 loop: CSARDYLTSGGTDTQYF. The CDR3 coding sequence is TGCAGTGCTAGAGATTATCTGACTAGCGGGGGCACAGATACGCAGTATTTT.

V gene TRBV28 combines with J gene TRBJ2-1, with D perhaps TRBD2 (6 bases). Germline V gene data show CDR1 as MDHEN and CDR2 as SYDVKM. Trimming pared 6 bases from V and 4 bases from J, leaving 13 bases between. This CDR3 is 14 amino acids long. CDR3 bases: TGTGCCAGCAGCCTAGGGAGGTTATACAATGAGCAGTTCTTC. Translation gives CASSLGRLYNEQFF.

This clonotype was counted a few times. The chain recombines TRBV6-1 with TRBJ2-3, with a tentative D call TRBD2 (6 bases). The CDR3 is 14 residues long. Germline V CDR1 and CDR2: MNHNS, SASEGT. V lost 6 bases to trimming and J lost 2 bases, with 12 bases between them. CDR3 nucleotide sequence: TGTGCCAGCAGGCGGCGGGATTACACAGATACGCAGTATTTT. Translation gives CASRRRDYTDTQYF.

This clonotype was picked up a small number of times. The chain carries TRBV6-1 and TRBJ2-1; D is perhaps TRBD1 (5 bases). The CDR3 has 15 residues. Per germline, CDR1 MNHNS and CDR2 SASEGT. V was shortened by 6 bases and J by 2 bases, with 14 bases between the two germline ends. CDR3 bases: TGTGCCAGCAGCGAGGCGGACATAACCTACAATGAGCAGTTCTTC. Its translation is CASSEADITYNEQFF.

This rearrangement joins TRBV5-4 to TRBJ2-1; D remains unclear. Per germline, CDR1 SGHNT and CDR2 YYREEE (reference sequence). The V and J ends lost 4 bases and 6 bases respectively, with 20 bases between them. This CDR3 has 16 residues. In nucleotides, the CDR3 is TGTGCCAGCAGCCCCACCCCTTTAGGTCTACCCAATGAGCAGTTCTTC. Encoded protein: CASSPTPLGLPNEQFF.

The chain uses TRBV19 and TRBJ2-2; D is unresolved. The CDR3 is 11 amino acids. V was shortened by 6 bases and J by 7 bases, with 6 bases between the two germline ends. Germline V lookup: CDR1 LNHDA, CDR2 SQIVND (reference sequence). Written as DNA, the CDR3 is TGTGCCAGTAGGACCATCGGGGAGCTGTTTTTT. Its translation is CASRTIGELFF.

As for this clonotype: One end of the junction does not line up with germline, which may come from a read error. The chain couples TRBV20-1 to TRBJ2-1; TRBD2 aligns across 8 bases. Germline V gene data show CDR1 as DFQATT and CDR2 as SNEGSKA (reference sequence). The CDR3 sequence is 15 residues long. The CDR3 sequence is CSAQRTSYRGDDQFF. The CDR3 region has the DNA TGCAGTGCCCAAAGGACTAGCTATAGGGGCGATGATCAGTTCTTC.

Only a few counts were recorded for this clonotype. This rearrangement joins TRBV19 to TRBJ1-2; 10 nucleotides agree with TRBD1. Germline assignment: CDR1 LNHDA and CDR2 SQIVND (reference sequence). Germline trimming cut 3 bases from V and 5 bases from J; bases unmatched to any gene: 0. CDR3 length: 13 residues. This chain's CDR3 is CASSMDRGYGYTF. CDR3 in DNA: TGTGCCAGTAGTATGGACAGGGGGTATGGCTACACCTTC.

This clonotype occurred a few times. CDR3 sequence: CASSPEGFNQPQHF. Here the CDR3 DNA reads TGTGCCAGCAGCCCCGAAGGGTTCAATCAGCCCCAGCATTTT. The chain recombines TRBV6-1 with TRBJ1-5; D call uncertain. The CDR3 is 14 residues long. Per the germline V gene, CDR1 is MNHNS and CDR2 is SASEGT. V dropped 6 bases and J dropped 3 bases, with 12 bases sitting between them.

The V call is TRBV7-3, the J call TRBJ2-1; TRBD2 matches at 7 bases. Germline V gene data show CDR1 as SGHTA and CDR2 as FQGTGA. Trimming at V came to 0 bases and at J to 10 bases, leaving 9 bases not matched to a gene. The CDR3 is 15 amino acids. The CDR3 sequence: CASSLTRETGGEQFF. CDR3 DNA sequence: TGTGCCAGCAGCTTAACCCGCGAAACGGGAGGCGAGCAGTTCTTC.

V and J are TRBV12-3 or TRBV12-4 and TRBJ2-5, with D unclear. The CDR3 spans 15 residues. Trimming stripped 2 bases from V and 2 bases from J, with 12 bases between. CDR3: CASSLQALQQETQYF. In DNA form, the CDR3 reads TGTGCCAGCAGTTTACAGGCCCTCCAGCAAGAGACCCAGTACTTC.

The chain has TRBV12-3 or TRBV12-4 and TRBJ2-3; D not resolved. This CDR3 has 11 amino acids. V lost 3 bases, J lost 8 bases, and 6 bases lay in between. CDR3 coding DNA: TGTGCCAGCAGTTTCCCCACTACGCAGTATTTT. As protein: CASSFPTTQYF.

This clonotype occurred a few times. The chain links TRBV6-1 to TRBJ1-5; 7 bases map to TRBD1. CDR1 is MNHNS, CDR2 SASEGT, per germline. V was pared by 6 bases and J by 0 bases, with 5 bases of the junction left unmatched. This CDR3 contains 15 residues. CDR3 sequence reads: CASSDRAYSNQPQHF. In DNA form, the CDR3 reads TGTGCCAGCAGCGACAGGGCCTATAGCAATCAGCCCCAGCATTTT.

V and J are TRBV27 and TRBJ2-3; TRBD2 matches 13 bases. Trimming cost V 2 bases and J 2 bases; bases outside gene matches: 16. Germline assignment: CDR1 MNHEY and CDR2 SMNVEV (reference sequence). This CDR3 is 21 amino acids long. The CDR3 protein is CASSLPIPILAGGRLTDTQYF. The CDR3 DNA sequence: TGTGCCAGCAGTTTACCGATCCCCATACTAGCGGGAGGGCGGCTCACAGATACGCAGTATTTT.

The CDR3 reads CASSYEGYSPLHF. CDR3 DNA sequence: TGTGCCAGCAGTTACGAGGGTTATTCACCCCTCCACTTT. This chain links TRBV6-5 with TRBJ1-6, with D unresolved. Deletions cut 2 bases from V and 8 bases from J, with 7 bases between. Germline V gives CDR1 MNHEY, CDR2 SVGAGI. CDR3 length: 13 residues.